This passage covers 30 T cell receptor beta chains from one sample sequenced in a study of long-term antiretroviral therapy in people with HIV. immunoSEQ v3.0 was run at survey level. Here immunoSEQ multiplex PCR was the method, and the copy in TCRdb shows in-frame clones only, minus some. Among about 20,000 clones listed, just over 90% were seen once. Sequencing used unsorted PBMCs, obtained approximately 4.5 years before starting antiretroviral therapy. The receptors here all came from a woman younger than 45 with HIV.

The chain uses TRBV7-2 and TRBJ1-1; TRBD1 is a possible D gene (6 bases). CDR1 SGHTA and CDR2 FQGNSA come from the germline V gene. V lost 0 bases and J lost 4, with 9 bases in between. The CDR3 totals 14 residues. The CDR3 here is CASSLAGGATEAFF. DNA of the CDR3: TGTGCCAGCAGCTTAGCGGGGGGGGCCACTGAAGCTTTCTTT.

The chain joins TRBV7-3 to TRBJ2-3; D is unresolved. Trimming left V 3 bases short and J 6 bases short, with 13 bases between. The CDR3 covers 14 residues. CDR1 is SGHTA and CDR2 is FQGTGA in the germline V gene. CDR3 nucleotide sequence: TGTGCCAGCAGCTTCTCGGCAGGCTTGGATACGCAGTATTTT. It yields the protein CASSFSAGLDTQYF.

The CDR3 is CASSLRGSGQPQHF. The CDR3 bases are TGTGCCAGCAGCTTAAGGGGAAGCGGGCAGCCCCAGCATTTT. The V gene is TRBV7-9, the J gene TRBJ1-5; D might be TRBD1 (5 bases). The germline gives CDR1 SEHNR, CDR2 FQNEAQ (reference sequence). Trimming cost V 2 bases and J 7 bases, with 12 bases left between them. The CDR3 runs to 14 residues.

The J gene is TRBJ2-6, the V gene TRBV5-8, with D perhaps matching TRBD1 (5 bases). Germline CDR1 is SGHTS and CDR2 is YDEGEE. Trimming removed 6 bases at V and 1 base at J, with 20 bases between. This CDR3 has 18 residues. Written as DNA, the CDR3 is TGTGCCAGCACCCCCTCCGCCAGGGTTCAGTCTGGGGCCAACGTCCTGACTTTC. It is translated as CASTPSARVQSGANVLTF.

For the CDR3, the DNA is TGTGCCAGCAGTTACGCCGTGACAGGGACCTCCCTAGAGCAGTACTTC. Translating it yields CASSYAVTGTSLEQYF. The J gene is TRBJ2-7, the V gene TRBV6-5, with 7 bases aligning to TRBD1. The CDR3 totals 16 residues. Looked up from germline, CDR1 is MNHEY and CDR2 is SVGAGI. V lost 2 bases and J lost 7; bases outside the gene matches: 14.

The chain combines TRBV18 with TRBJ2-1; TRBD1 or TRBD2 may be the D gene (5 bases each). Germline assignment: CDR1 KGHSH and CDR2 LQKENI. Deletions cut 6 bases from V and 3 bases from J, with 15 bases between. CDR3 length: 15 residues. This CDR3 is CASSTRGAFYNEQFF. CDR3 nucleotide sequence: TGTGCCAGCTCTACCAGAGGGGCTTTCTACAATGAGCAGTTCTTC.

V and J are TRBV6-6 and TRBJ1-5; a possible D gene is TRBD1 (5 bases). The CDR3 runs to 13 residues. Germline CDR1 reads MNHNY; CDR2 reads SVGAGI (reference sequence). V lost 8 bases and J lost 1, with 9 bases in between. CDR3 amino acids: CASGGKSNQPQHF. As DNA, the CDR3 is TGTGCCAGCGGGGGTAAGAGCAATCAGCCCCAGCATTTT.

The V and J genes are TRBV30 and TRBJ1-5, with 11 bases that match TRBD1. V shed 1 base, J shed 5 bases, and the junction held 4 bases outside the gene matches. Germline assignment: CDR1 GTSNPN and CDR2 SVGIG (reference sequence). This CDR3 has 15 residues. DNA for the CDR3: TGTGCCTGGAGTGGCGGACAGGGGGCCCATCAGCCCCAGCATTTT. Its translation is CAWSGGQGAHQPQHF.

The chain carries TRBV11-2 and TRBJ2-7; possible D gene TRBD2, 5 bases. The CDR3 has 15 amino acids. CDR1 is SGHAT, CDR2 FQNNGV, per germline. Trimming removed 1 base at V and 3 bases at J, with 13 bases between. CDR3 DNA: TGTGCCAGCAGCTTAGGGATACCAGCGGTCTACGAGCAGTACTTC. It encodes CASSLGIPAVYEQYF.

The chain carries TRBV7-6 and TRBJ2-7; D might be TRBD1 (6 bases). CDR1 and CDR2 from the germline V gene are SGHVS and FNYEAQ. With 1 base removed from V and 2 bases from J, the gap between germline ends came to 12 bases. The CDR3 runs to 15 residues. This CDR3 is CASSLEWGPTYEQYF. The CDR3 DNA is TGTGCCAGCAGCTTAGAATGGGGGCCAACCTACGAGCAGTACTTC.

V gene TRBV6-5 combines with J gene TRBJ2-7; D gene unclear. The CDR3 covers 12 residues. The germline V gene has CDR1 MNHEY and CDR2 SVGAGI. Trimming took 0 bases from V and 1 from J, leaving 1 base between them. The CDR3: CASSYSSYEQYF. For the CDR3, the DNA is TGTGCCAGCAGTTACTCGTCCTACGAGCAGTACTTC.

The CDR3 region has the DNA TGTGCCAGTCGCGGGGTGGGAGATACGCAGTATTTT. This codes for CASRGVGDTQYF. The chain uses TRBV19 and TRBJ2-3, with D maybe TRBD2 (6 bases). This CDR3 has 12 residues. V was pared by 8 bases and J by 5 bases, with 11 bases between. From germline, CDR1 is LNHDA and CDR2 SQIVND (reference sequence).

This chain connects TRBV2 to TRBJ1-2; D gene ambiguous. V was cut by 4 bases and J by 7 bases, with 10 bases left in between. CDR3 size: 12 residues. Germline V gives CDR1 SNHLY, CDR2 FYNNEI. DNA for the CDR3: TGTGCCAGCAGTGCTGGGGATAGTGGCTACACCTTC. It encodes CASSAGDSGYTF.

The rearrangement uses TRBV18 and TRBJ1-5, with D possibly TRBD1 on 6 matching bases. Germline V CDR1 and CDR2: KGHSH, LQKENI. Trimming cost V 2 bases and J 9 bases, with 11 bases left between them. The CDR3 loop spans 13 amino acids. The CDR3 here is CASSPGGAWPQHF. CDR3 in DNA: TGTGCCAGCTCACCAGGGGGGGCCTGGCCCCAGCATTTT.

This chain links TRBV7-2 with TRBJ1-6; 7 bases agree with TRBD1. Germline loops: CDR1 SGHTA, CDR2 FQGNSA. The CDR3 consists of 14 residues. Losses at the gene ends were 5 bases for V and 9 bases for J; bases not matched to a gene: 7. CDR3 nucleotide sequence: TGTGCCAGCAGCCCAGGGACAGACCTTTCACCCCTCCACTTT. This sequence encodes CASSPGTDLSPLHF.

For the CDR3, the DNA is TGTGCCAGCAGCCGCCGATGGGACAGGGGGCGCACCGGGGAGCTGTTTTTT. Translation: CASSRRWDRGRTGELFF. The J gene is TRBJ2-2, the V gene TRBV14, with 12 positions matching TRBD1. Germline V gene lookup returns CDR1 SGHDN and CDR2 FVKESK. J gave up 4 bases and V 4 bases, and 7 bases lay outside the gene matches. CDR3 length: 17 amino acids.

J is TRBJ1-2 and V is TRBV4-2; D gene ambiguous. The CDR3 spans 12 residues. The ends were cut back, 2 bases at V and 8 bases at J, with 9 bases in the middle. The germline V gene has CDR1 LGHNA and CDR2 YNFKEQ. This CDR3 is CASSQMVSGYTF. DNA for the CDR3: TGTGCCAGCAGCCAAATGGTGTCGGGCTACACCTTC.

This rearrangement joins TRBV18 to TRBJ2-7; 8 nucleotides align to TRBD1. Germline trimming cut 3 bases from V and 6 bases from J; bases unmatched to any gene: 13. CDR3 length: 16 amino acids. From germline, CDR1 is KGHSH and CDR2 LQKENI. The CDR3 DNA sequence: TGTGCCAGCTCACCTCTCGATTGGCAGGGGGCAGGCGAGCAGTACTTC. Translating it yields CASSPLDWQGAGEQYF.

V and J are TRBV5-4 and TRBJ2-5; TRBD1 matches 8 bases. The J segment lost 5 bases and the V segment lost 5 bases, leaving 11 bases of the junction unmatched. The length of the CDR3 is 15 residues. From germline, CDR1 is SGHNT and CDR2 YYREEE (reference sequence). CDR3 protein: CASRGTGRGVETQYF. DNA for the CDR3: TGTGCCAGCAGAGGGACAGGTCGAGGCGTGGAGACCCAGTACTTC.

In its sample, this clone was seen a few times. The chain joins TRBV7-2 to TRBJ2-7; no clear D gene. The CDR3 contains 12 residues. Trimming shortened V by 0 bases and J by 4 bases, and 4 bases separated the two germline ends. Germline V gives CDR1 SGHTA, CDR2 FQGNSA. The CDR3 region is CASSLAVYEQYF. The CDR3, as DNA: TGTGCCAGCAGCTTAGCAGTATACGAGCAGTACTTC.

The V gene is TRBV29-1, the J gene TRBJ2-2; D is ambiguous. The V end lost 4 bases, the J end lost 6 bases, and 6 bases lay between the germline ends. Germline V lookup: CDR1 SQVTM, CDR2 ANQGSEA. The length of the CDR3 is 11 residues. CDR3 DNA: TGCAGCGTTGTTGGGCCCGGGGAGCTGTTTTTT. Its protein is CSVVGPGELFF.

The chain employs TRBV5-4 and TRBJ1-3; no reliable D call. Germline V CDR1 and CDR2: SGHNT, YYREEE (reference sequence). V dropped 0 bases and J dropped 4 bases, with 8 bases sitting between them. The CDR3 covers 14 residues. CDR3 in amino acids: CASSLGSRGNTIYF. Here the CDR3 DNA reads TGTGCCAGCAGCTTGGGGTCGAGGGGAAACACCATATATTTT. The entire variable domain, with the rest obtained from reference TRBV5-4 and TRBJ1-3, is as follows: ETGVTQSPTHLIKTRGQQVTLRCSSQSGHNTVSWYQQALGQGPQFIFQYYREEENGRGNFPPRFSGLQFPNYSSELNVNALELDDSALYLCASSLGSRGNTIYFGEGSWLTVV.

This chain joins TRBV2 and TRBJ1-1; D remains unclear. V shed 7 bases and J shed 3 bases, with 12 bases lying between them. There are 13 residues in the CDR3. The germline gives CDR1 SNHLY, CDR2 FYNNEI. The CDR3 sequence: CASITELDTEAFF. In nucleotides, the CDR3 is TGTGCCAGCATTACAGAGCTAGACACTGAAGCTTTCTTT. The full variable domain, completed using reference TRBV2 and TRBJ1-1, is EPEVTQTPSHQVTQMGQEVILRCVPISNHLYFYWYRQILGQKVEFLVSFYNNEISEKSEIFDDQFSVERPDGSNFTLKIRSTKLEDSAMYFCASITELDTEAFFGQGTRLTVV.

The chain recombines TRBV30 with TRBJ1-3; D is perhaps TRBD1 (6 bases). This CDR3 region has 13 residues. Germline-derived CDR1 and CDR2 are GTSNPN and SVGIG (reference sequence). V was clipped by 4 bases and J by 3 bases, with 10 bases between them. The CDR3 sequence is CAWNTGHGNTIYF. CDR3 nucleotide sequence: TGTGCCTGGAATACAGGGCATGGAAACACCATATATTTT. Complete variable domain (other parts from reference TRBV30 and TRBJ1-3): SQTIHQWPATLVQPVGSPLSLECTVEGTSNPNLYWYRQAAGRGLQLLFYSVGIGQISSEVPQNLSASRPQDRQFILSSKKLLLSDSGFYLCAWNTGHGNTIYFGEGSWLTVV.

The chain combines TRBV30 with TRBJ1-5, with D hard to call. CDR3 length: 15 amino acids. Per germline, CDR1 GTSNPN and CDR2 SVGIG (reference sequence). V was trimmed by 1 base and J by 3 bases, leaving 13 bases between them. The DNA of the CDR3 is TGTGCCTGGAGTGGAGTATTACACATCAATCAGCCCCAGCATTTT. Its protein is CAWSGVLHINQPQHF.

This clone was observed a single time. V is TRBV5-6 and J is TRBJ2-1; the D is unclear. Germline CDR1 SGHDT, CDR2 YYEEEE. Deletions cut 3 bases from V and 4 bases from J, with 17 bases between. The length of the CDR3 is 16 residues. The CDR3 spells CASSYTTSPVYNEQFF. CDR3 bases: TGTGCCAGCAGCTACACGACATCTCCAGTGTACAATGAGCAGTTCTTC.

The CDR3: CASRLTGGSYEQYF. The DNA for the CDR3 is TGTGCCAGTAGGTTAACAGGGGGCAGCTACGAGCAGTACTTC. This chain connects TRBV19 to TRBJ2-7; TRBD1 matches 9 bases. From germline, CDR1 is LNHDA and CDR2 SQIVND (reference sequence). The CDR3 totals 14 residues. V lost 6 bases, J lost 3 bases, and 6 bases stayed unmatched. Based on the CDR3 plus reference TRBV19 and TRBJ2-7, the full variable domain is DGGITQSPKYLFRKEGQNVTLSCEQNLNHDAMYWYRQDPGQGLRLIYYSQIVNDFQKGDIAEGYSVSREKKESFPLTVTSAQKNPTAFYLCASRLTGGSYEQYFGPGTRLTVT.

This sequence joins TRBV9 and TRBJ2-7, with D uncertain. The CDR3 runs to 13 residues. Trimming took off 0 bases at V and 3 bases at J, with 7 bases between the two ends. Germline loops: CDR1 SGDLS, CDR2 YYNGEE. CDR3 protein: CASSVGPHYEQYF. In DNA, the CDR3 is TGTGCCAGCAGCGTAGGGCCCCACTACGAGCAGTACTTC.

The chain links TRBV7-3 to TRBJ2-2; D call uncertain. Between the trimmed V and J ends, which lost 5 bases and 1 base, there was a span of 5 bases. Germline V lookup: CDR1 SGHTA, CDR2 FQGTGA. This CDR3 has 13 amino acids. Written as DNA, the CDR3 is TGTGCCAGCAGCCCTATGAACACCGGGGAGCTGTTTTTT. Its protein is CASSPMNTGELFF.

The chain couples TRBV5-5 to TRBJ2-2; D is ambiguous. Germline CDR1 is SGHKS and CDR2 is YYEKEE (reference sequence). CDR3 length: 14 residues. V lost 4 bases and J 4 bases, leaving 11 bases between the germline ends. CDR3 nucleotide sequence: TGTGCCAGCAGCCCGACGGACCTCACCGGGGAGCTGTTTTTT. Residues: CASSPTDLTGELFF.